This TCR beta chain was observed in a study of T cell changes during pregnancy in multiple sclerosis. The ends lost 6 bases at V and 2 bases at J; junction bases unmatched: 1. The CDR3 has 13 residues. The germline V gene encodes CDR1 LNHDA and CDR2 SQIVND (reference sequence). Method: immunoSEQ multiplex PCR; TCRdb's copy keeps in-frame clones and lacks some. This sample carries 100,000 or so clones, approximately 95% of them seen once, and the ten largest clones take 1.5% to 2%. This chain connects TRBV19 to TRBJ2-1; TRBD1 matches 7 bases. This receptor was identified in a female donor in good health, enrolled as a control in a pregnancy study. The sequencing here drew on peripheral blood, taken after pregnancy. DNA of the CDR3: TGTGCCAGTAGGGACAGGACCTACAATGAGCAGTTCTTC. Encoded protein: CASRDRTYNEQFF.